Each of the 23 T cell receptor beta chains below was sequenced from the same sample in a study of technical replicates of blood from four donors. The method was immunoSEQ multiplex PCR; TCRdb's version includes in-frame clones alone and lacks a portion of them. Of 75,000 to 95,000 clones listed, roughly 96% are singletons. Sequences were obtained from T cells isolated from PBMCs. Every receptor here comes from a human donor in good health.

This chain joins TRBV10-1 and TRBJ2-3, with 10 bases that match TRBD1. There are 14 residues in the CDR3. V was pared by 9 bases and J by 3 bases, with 6 bases of the junction left unmatched. Looked up from germline, CDR1 is WNHNN and CDR2 is SYGVQD (reference sequence). In nucleotides, the CDR3 is TGCGCCAGTAGGCCGGGACAGGGGACAGATACGCAGTATTTT. As protein: CASRPGQGTDTQYF.

This chain connects TRBV11-2 to TRBJ2-3, with a possible D match to TRBD1 (6 bases). The germline V gene has CDR1 SGHAT and CDR2 FQNNGV. V was pared by 4 bases and J by 2 bases, with 13 bases between. This CDR3 is built from 15 residues. CDR3 coding DNA: TGTGCCAGCAGCTCTAAAGGACAGCACACAGATACGCAGTATTTT. It codes for CASSSKGQHTDTQYF. The full variable domain, rest sourced from reference TRBV11-2 and TRBJ2-3, is EAGVAQSPRYKIIEKRQSVAFWCNPISGHATLYWYQQILGQGPKLLIQFQNNGVVDDSQLPKDRFSAERLKGVDSTLKIQPAKLEDSAVYLCASSSKGQHTDTQYFGPGTRLTVL.

The count of this clone is one. V and J are TRBV27 and TRBJ2-7, with D tentatively TRBD2 (6 bases). Germline V gene sequence: CDR1 MNHEY, CDR2 SMNVEV (reference sequence). This CDR3 contains 16 residues. The ends were cut back, 6 bases at V and 0 bases at J, with 18 bases in the middle. DNA of the CDR3: TGTGCCAGCAGAACGTGGAGGGCCCAAAGCTCCTACGAGCAGTACTTC. Translation gives CASRTWRAQSSYEQYF.

V usage is TRBV28 and J usage is TRBJ2-1; D remains ambiguous. The CDR3 covers 12 residues. V was shortened by 2 bases and J by 7 bases, with 6 bases between the two germline ends. Germline-derived CDR1 and CDR2 are MDHEN and SYDVKM. Written as DNA, the CDR3 is TGTGCCAGCAGTTTACTATCAAATGAGCAGTTCTTC. Its translation: CASSLLSNEQFF.

The CDR3 DNA follows: TGCGCCAGCAGCCGGATTACAGGGAGTTACGAGCAGTACTTC. It translates to CASSRITGSYEQYF. This chain links TRBV5-1 with TRBJ2-7; D perhaps matches TRBD1 (6 bases). The V gene lost 4 bases and the J gene lost 4 bases, with 15 bases spanning the gap. Germline V CDR1 and CDR2: SGHRS, YFSETQ. CDR3 length: 14 amino acids.

This clone came up once. The chain combines TRBV9 with TRBJ1-1; the match to TRBD1 covers 10 bases. The V gene's germline CDR1 is SGDLS and CDR2 YYNGEE. The V and J ends lost 3 bases and 3 bases, in that order; junction bases with no gene match: 5. The CDR3 spans 15 residues. As DNA, the CDR3 is TGTGCCAGCAGCGCAGACAGGGGGCGCGACACTGAAGCTTTCTTT. It encodes CASSADRGRDTEAFF.

This chain connects TRBV5-3 to TRBJ2-5; 7 nucleotides match TRBD2. TRBV5-3 is an ORF; its function is uncertain. This CDR3 has 12 residues. V trimming: 2 bases; J trimming: 9 bases; junction bases outside the gene matches: 4. In nucleotides, the CDR3 is TGTGCCAGAAGCTTAGTGGGAGGGGCCCAGTACTTC. As protein: CARSLVGGAQYF.

The chain uses TRBV19 and TRBJ1-2, with D possibly matching TRBD1 (5 bases). CDR3 length: 15 residues. V lost 7 bases to trimming and J lost 3 bases, with 18 bases between them. Germline V gene sequence: CDR1 LNHDA, CDR2 SQIVND (reference sequence). CDR3 sequence (DNA): TGTGCCAGTAATGGGGCGGGGACGGAGTACTATGGCTACACCTTC. It translates to CASNGAGTEYYGYTF.

This CDR3 is CASSARTSGSDEQYF. CDR3 in DNA: TGTGCCAGCAGTGCCCGGACTAGCGGGAGCGACGAGCAGTACTTC. The chain combines TRBV6-1 with TRBJ2-7, with TRBD2 matching over 13 bases. The trim removed 4 bases at V and 5 bases at J, leaving 5 bases unmatched. Germline-derived CDR1 and CDR2 are MNHNS and SASEGT. This CDR3 has 15 residues.

This chain links TRBV7-9 with TRBJ2-1; a weak D match, TRBD1 (6 bases). Trimming left V 1 base short and J 3 bases short, with 16 bases between. The germline V gene encodes CDR1 SEHNR and CDR2 FQNEAQ (reference sequence). CDR3 length: 17 residues. The CDR3 nucleotides read TGTGCCAGCAGCTTAGTTGGTCGGGACATAAACTACAATGAGCAGTTCTTC. It yields the protein CASSLVGRDINYNEQFF.

The V and J genes are TRBV11-2 and TRBJ1-6; 11 bases are shared with TRBD1. Germline CDR1 reads SGHAT; CDR2 reads FQNNGV. The CDR3 consists of 14 residues. Trimming cost V 7 bases and J 10 bases; bases outside gene matches: 6. The CDR3 protein is CASNVGDRGSPLHF. CDR3 nucleotide sequence: TGTGCCAGCAACGTTGGGGACAGGGGGTCACCCCTCCACTTT.

The V and J genes are TRBV2 and TRBJ1-5; D ambiguous. V lost 8 bases to trimming and J lost 3 bases, with 8 bases between them. Germline CDR1 SNHLY, CDR2 FYNNEI. The CDR3 has 12 amino acids. The CDR3, as DNA: TGTGCCAGCGGCGGAAACAATCAGCCCCAGCATTTT. Its translation: CASGGNNQPQHF.

The chain couples TRBV14 to TRBJ2-3; D possibly corresponds to TRBD1 (6 bases). Between the trimmed V and J ends, which lost 4 bases and 5 bases, there was a span of 28 bases. Germline values: CDR1 SGHDN, CDR2 FVKESK. The CDR3 extends over 19 amino acids. CDR3 coding DNA: TGTGCCAGCAGCCTCGGCCTACAGGGAGAGGGCCTTGGGAAAGATACGCAGTATTTT. It translates to CASSLGLQGEGLGKDTQYF.

The chain couples TRBV6-1 to TRBJ1-2, with no clear D. This CDR3 comprises 11 residues. Trimming cost V 7 bases and J 6 bases, with 9 bases left between them. Germline V gene sequence: CDR1 MNHNS, CDR2 SASEGT. The DNA of the CDR3 is TGTGCCAGCAATAGAGGGCATGGCTACACCTTC. It yields the protein CASNRGHGYTF.

This chain connects TRBV27 to TRBJ2-2, with D tentatively TRBD1 (5 bases). Trimming cost V 7 bases and J 1 base, with 10 bases left between them. Per germline, CDR1 MNHEY and CDR2 SMNVEV (reference sequence). There are 14 residues in the CDR3. CDR3 loop: CASKKGLNTGELFF. The CDR3 nucleotides read TGTGCCAGCAAAAAGGGGCTGAACACCGGGGAGCTGTTTTTT.

The chain couples TRBV6-6 to TRBJ1-4; 10 positions match TRBD1. This CDR3 has 14 residues. The junction had 6 bases not matched to a gene; V was cut back by 6 bases and J by 8 bases. Per the germline V gene, CDR1 is MNHNY and CDR2 is SVGAGI (reference sequence). The CDR3 protein is CASSLGQGGEKLFF. The CDR3 coding sequence is TGTGCCAGCAGCCTCGGACAGGGGGGGGAAAAACTGTTTTTT.

The rearrangement joins TRBV5-1 to TRBJ2-3; 14 positions match TRBD2. The ends lost 4 bases at V and 2 bases at J; junction bases unmatched: 6. Germline CDR1 is SGHRS and CDR2 is YFSETQ. CDR3 length: 17 residues. The CDR3 is CASSGGLAGANTDTQYF. The CDR3 DNA is TGCGCCAGCAGCGGGGGACTAGCGGGAGCCAACACAGATACGCAGTATTTT.

The V gene is TRBV9, the J gene TRBJ2-1; maybe TRBD2 (5 bases). Per the germline V gene, CDR1 is SGDLS and CDR2 is YYNGEE. This CDR3 has 16 residues. The V and J ends lost 3 bases and 5 bases respectively, with 18 bases between them. This CDR3 reads CASSGTYYRAHNEQFF. The CDR3 nucleotides are TGTGCCAGCAGCGGGACTTACTATCGGGCACACAATGAGCAGTTCTTC.

The chain is built from TRBV29-1 and TRBJ2-1, with TRBD2 matching over 8 bases. The CDR3 is 14 amino acids. Trimming took 4 bases from V and 12 from J; bases not matched to a gene: 14. Germline CDR1 is SQVTM and CDR2 is ANQGSEA. For the CDR3, the DNA is TGCAGCGTTGTGAAGGCTAGCGGGCTTAAAGTGCAGTTCTTC. Translating gives CSVVKASGLKVQFF.

The V and J genes are TRBV9 and TRBJ1-5, with D unresolved. The CDR3 runs to 14 residues. Germline CDR1 reads SGDLS; CDR2 reads YYNGEE. V lost 0 bases and J 8 bases, leaving 12 bases between the germline ends. As DNA, the CDR3 is TGTGCCAGCAGCGTAGACGAGATCGTTGAGCCCCAGCATTTT. Translation: CASSVDEIVEPQHF. Together with reference TRBV9 and TRBJ1-5, the CDR3 gives the full variable domain: DSGVTQTPKHLITATGQRVTLRCSPRSGDLSVYWYQQSLDQGLQFLIQYYNGEERAKGNILERFSAQQFPDLHSELNLSSLELGDSALYFCASSVDEIVEPQHFGDGTRLSIL.

The chain carries TRBV5-1 and TRBJ1-4, with 7 bases fitting TRBD1. The J segment lost 5 bases and the V segment lost 5 bases, leaving 3 bases of the junction unmatched. The length of the CDR3 is 13 residues. Germline V gene sequence: CDR1 SGHRS, CDR2 YFSETQ. CDR3 sequence (DNA): TGCGCCAGCAGGGAACAGGGGAATGAAAAACTGTTTTTT. Its protein product is CASREQGNEKLFF.

The chain is built from TRBV7-9 and TRBJ1-1; no definite D call. The CDR3 totals 14 residues. With 5 bases removed from V and 0 bases from J, the gap between germline ends came to 10 bases. Germline lookup yields CDR1 SEHNR and CDR2 FQNEAQ (reference sequence). The CDR3 sequence is CASSLTHLNTEAFF. CDR3 nucleotides: TGTGCCAGCAGCCTTACACATTTGAACACTGAAGCTTTCTTT.

The chain joins TRBV6-4 to TRBJ2-1, with TRBD1 matching 8 bases. Germline CDR1 reads MRHNA; CDR2 reads SNTAGT. The CDR3 covers 12 residues. Unmatched junction bases numbered 4, after V lost 6 bases and J lost 9 bases. Here the CDR3 DNA reads TGTGCCAGCAGCGACAGGGGTGGTGAGCAGTTCTTC. Protein product: CASSDRGGEQFF.